This entry is about one T cell receptor beta chain. The antigen is undetermined. Trimming took off 4 bases at V and 5 bases at J, with 12 bases between the two ends. CDR1 SGHRS and CDR2 YFSETQ come from the germline V gene. The CDR3 loop spans 13 amino acids. These data come from a study of type 1 regulatory T cells. TCRdb fed the reads into MiXCR, producing one record per CDR3 protein. Of some 20,000 distinct CDR3 sequences in the sample, less than 50% were seen once. Sequencing used cultured T cells, either the whole culture or a sorted T cell fraction (not recorded which). This TCR derives from a human donor in good health. The chain carries TRBV5-1 and TRBJ2-5; weak D call: TRBD2 (6 bases). The CDR3 DNA follows: TGCGCCAGCAGCCCCGCGGGGTGGGAGACCCAGTACTTC. Translated: CASSPAGWETQYF.